The 20 T cell receptor beta chains below all came from one sample that was sequenced in a study of CD8+ T cells in alopecia areata. Extraction of RNA preceded its reverse transcription into cDNA, which served as the sequencing template. Some clones are missing from TCRdb's copy, which holds only in-frame ones; the method was immunoSEQ multiplex PCR. The sample includes about 64,000 clones, around 44% seen only once; the top ten take roughly 50%. The material sequenced was NKG2D-low CD8+ T cells sorted from blood. The receptors come from a human donor with alopecia areata.

This clone was recorded a few times. This chain links TRBV7-2 with TRBJ2-7; D possibly uses TRBD1 or TRBD2 (6 bases each). CDR3 length: 15 residues. Between the trimmed V and J ends, which lost 2 bases and 3 bases, there was a span of 14 bases. The germline V gene has CDR1 SGHTA and CDR2 FQGNSA. CDR3 amino acids: CASSLRGDISYEQYF. The CDR3 DNA follows: TGTGCCAGCAGCTTAAGGGGGGACATAAGCTACGAGCAGTACTTC. Combining the CDR3 with reference TRBV7-2 and TRBJ2-7 gives the whole variable domain GAGVSQSPSNKVTEKGKDVELRCDPISGHTALYWYRQSLGQGLEFLIYFQGNSAPDKSGLPSDRFSAERTGGSVSTLTIQRTQQEDSAVYLCASSLRGDISYEQYFGPGTRLTVT.

The chain combines TRBV27 with TRBJ2-1, with D possibly TRBD2 on 5 matching bases. CDR1 is MNHEY and CDR2 is SMNVEV in the germline V gene (reference sequence). CDR3 size: 14 residues. Trimming left V 2 bases short and J 7 bases short, with 12 bases between. The CDR3 region has the DNA TGTGCCAGCAGTTTAACTAGGACCCGTAATGAGCAGTTCTTC. Its protein product is CASSLTRTRNEQFF.

The J gene is TRBJ2-3, the V gene TRBV7-8; the D gene is possibly TRBD2 (7 bases). Trimming took off 5 bases at V and 2 bases at J, with 17 bases between the two ends. There are 16 residues in the CDR3. Germline V gene data show CDR1 as SGHVS and CDR2 as FQNEAQ. The CDR3 protein is CASSLTGGRFTDTQYF. The CDR3 DNA sequence: TGTGCCAGCAGCCTAACCGGGGGGCGTTTCACAGATACGCAGTATTTT.

The CDR3 loop reads CASSATGTGIQPQHF. Here the CDR3 DNA reads TGTGCCAGCAGTGCGACCGGGACAGGGATTCAGCCCCAGCATTTT. This sequence joins TRBV2 and TRBJ1-5; 9 bases are shared with TRBD1. Trimming took 4 bases from V and 6 from J; bases not matched to a gene: 7. Germline assignment: CDR1 SNHLY and CDR2 FYNNEI. This CDR3 has 15 amino acids.

This clone was recorded a few times. The CDR3 DNA is TGTGCCAGCAGTAAAGGAAGGGGGGAAGAACCCGAGCAGTACTTC. Translated, it gives CASSKGRGEEPEQYF. This chain links TRBV25-1 with TRBJ2-7; D might be TRBD1 or TRBD2, each matching 6 bases. Germline V gene sequence: CDR1 MGHDK, CDR2 SYGVNS. This CDR3 is built from 15 residues. Trimming stripped 5 bases from V and 6 bases from J, with 20 bases between.

This clone was picked up a small number of times. J is TRBJ2-7 and V is TRBV19; unclear D gene. The CDR3 is made up of 13 amino acids. Germline V gives CDR1 LNHDA, CDR2 SQIVND (reference sequence). The V gene lost 5 bases and the J gene lost 3 bases, with 11 bases spanning the gap. CDR3: CASSPSLGYEQYF. The CDR3 DNA is TGTGCCAGTAGTCCTAGTCTCGGCTACGAGCAGTACTTC.

CDR3 protein: CASSPTGLGAGGYEQYF. The DNA of the CDR3 is TGTGCCAGCAGCCCCACCGGGCTCGGTGCGGGGGGCTACGAGCAGTACTTC. The rearrangement joins TRBV9 to TRBJ2-7; 8 nucleotides agree with TRBD2. The CDR3 runs to 17 residues. V shed 4 bases, J shed 3 bases, and the junction held 15 bases outside the gene matches. Germline CDR1 and CDR2: SGDLS and YYNGEE. Using reference TRBV9 and TRBJ2-7 for the parts outside the CDR3, the full variable domain is DSGVTQTPKHLITATGQRVTLRCSPRSGDLSVYWYQQSLDQGLQFLIQYYNGEERAKGNILERFSAQQFPDLHSELNLSSLELGDSALYFCASSPTGLGAGGYEQYFGPGTRLTVT.

The gene calls are TRBV6-6 and TRBJ2-7, with TRBD2 matching 7 bases. V gave up 7 bases and J gave up 4 bases; unmatched junction bases: 4. The CDR3 loop spans 12 amino acids. In germline, CDR1 is MNHNY, CDR2 SVGAGI (reference sequence). CDR3 amino acids: CASTRAGYEQYF. CDR3 sequence (DNA): TGTGCCAGCACCCGAGCGGGGTACGAGCAGTACTTC.

A few counts support this clone. The chain has TRBV18 and TRBJ2-1, with a possible D match to TRBD2 (6 bases). The CDR3 sequence is 13 residues long. The germline V and J ends were trimmed by 3 bases and 5 bases, with 8 bases remaining between them. The germline CDR1 and CDR2 sequences are KGHSH and LQKENI. The CDR3 is CASSPGLNNEQFF. The CDR3 coding sequence is TGTGCCAGCTCACCGGGACTGAACAATGAGCAGTTCTTC.

This sequence joins TRBV29-1 and TRBJ1-3; D not certain. V was shortened by 4 bases and J by 1 base, with 5 bases between the two germline ends. This CDR3 comprises 12 residues. The germline V gene has CDR1 SQVTM and CDR2 ANQGSEA. CDR3 bases: TGCAGCGTTGGGCGGTCTGGAAACACCATATATTTT. Translation gives CSVGRSGNTIYF.

A single count supports this clone. The CDR3 region has the DNA TGTGCCAGCAGTGTGGGACAGGGAAATCGCGAGCAGTACTTC. Translating gives CASSVGQGNREQYF. The rearrangement joins TRBV2 to TRBJ2-7; 9 nucleotides line up with TRBD1. V shed 4 bases and J 6 bases; nucleotides not matched to a gene: 7. Per the germline V gene, CDR1 is SNHLY and CDR2 is FYNNEI. CDR3 length: 14 amino acids.

V gene TRBV4-1 combines with J gene TRBJ2-2; D gene unclear. The CDR3 consists of 13 residues. Germline CDR1 reads MGHRA; CDR2 reads YSYEKL. Trimming removed 4 bases at V and 1 base at J, with 4 bases between. For the CDR3, the DNA is TGCGCCAGCAGCCGTGGGAACACCGGGGAGCTGTTTTTT. Translating it yields CASSRGNTGELFF.

The rearrangement joins TRBV29-1 to TRBJ1-5; D not certain. Trimming took 0 bases from V and 3 from J, leaving 18 bases between them. CDR1 and CDR2 from the germline V gene are SQVTM and ANQGSEA. There are 17 residues in the CDR3. CDR3 in DNA: TGCAGCGTTGAAGAATTCAGGACCATCTGGGCCAATCAGCCCCAGCATTTT. It codes for CSVEEFRTIWANQPQHF.

This rearrangement joins TRBV4-1 to TRBJ2-1; D is perhaps TRBD1 or TRBD2 (5 bases each). The CDR3 is 15 residues long. Trimming took 10 bases from V and 0 from J, leaving 16 bases between them. The germline gives CDR1 MGHRA, CDR2 YSYEKL. This CDR3 is CATKGTDSSYNEQFF. The CDR3 DNA follows: TGCGCCACTAAGGGGACGGACTCCTCCTACAATGAGCAGTTCTTC.

V usage is TRBV29-1 and J usage is TRBJ2-7; TRBD2 matches at 7 bases. V lost 2 bases, J lost 5 bases, and 3 bases stayed unmatched. The CDR3 totals 12 residues. Germline CDR1 is SQVTM and CDR2 is ANQGSEA. CDR3 nucleotide sequence: TGCAGCGTTGAAACCAGCGGGGACGAGCAGTACTTC. Protein product: CSVETSGDEQYF.

This chain uses TRBV29-1 with TRBJ2-7; 9 bases fit TRBD1. CDR1 is SQVTM, CDR2 ANQGSEA, per germline. V was clipped by 2 bases and J by 3 bases; unmatched bases: 8. This CDR3 comprises 15 residues. This CDR3 is CSVEYGDREGYEQYF. DNA of the CDR3: TGCAGCGTTGAATACGGGGACAGGGAGGGCTACGAGCAGTACTTC.

A word on this clone: The same CDR3 also results from other DNA sequences found in this sample. The V call is TRBV30, the J call TRBJ2-7; D remains ambiguous. This CDR3 comprises 11 residues. CDR1 is GTSNPN and CDR2 is SVGIG in the germline V gene (reference sequence). Trimming took off 0 bases at V and 4 bases at J, with 4 bases between the two ends. CDR3 sequence (DNA): TGTGCCTGGAGTGTCTCATACGAGCAGTACTTC. The encoded protein is CAWSVSYEQYF.

The chain employs TRBV28 and TRBJ1-5; 8 bases line up with TRBD1. Germline CDR1 is MDHEN and CDR2 is SYDVKM. The CDR3 totals 15 residues. V lost 4 bases to trimming and J lost 6 bases; unmatched junction nucleotides: 8. DNA for the CDR3: TGTGCCAGCAGTTGGACAGGGATCGGGGTTCAGCCCCAGCATTTT. It translates to CASSWTGIGVQPQHF.

The chain uses TRBV6-5 and TRBJ2-1; possibly TRBD1 or TRBD2 for D (6 bases each). Per germline, CDR1 MNHEY and CDR2 SVGAGI. The V end was cut by 2 bases, the J end by 4 bases, with 9 bases between. This CDR3 has 14 amino acids. The CDR3 coding sequence is TGTGCCAGCAGTTACGGGGGGACATACAATGAGCAGTTCTTC. It translates to CASSYGGTYNEQFF.

The rearrangement uses TRBV9 and TRBJ2-1; a possible D gene is TRBD2 (6 bases). V dropped 4 bases and J dropped 8 bases, with 7 bases sitting between them. There are 11 residues in the CDR3. Per the germline V gene, CDR1 is SGDLS and CDR2 is YYNGEE. CDR3 loop: CASSWGDEQFF. The DNA of the CDR3 is TGTGCCAGCAGCTGGGGGGATGAGCAGTTCTTC.